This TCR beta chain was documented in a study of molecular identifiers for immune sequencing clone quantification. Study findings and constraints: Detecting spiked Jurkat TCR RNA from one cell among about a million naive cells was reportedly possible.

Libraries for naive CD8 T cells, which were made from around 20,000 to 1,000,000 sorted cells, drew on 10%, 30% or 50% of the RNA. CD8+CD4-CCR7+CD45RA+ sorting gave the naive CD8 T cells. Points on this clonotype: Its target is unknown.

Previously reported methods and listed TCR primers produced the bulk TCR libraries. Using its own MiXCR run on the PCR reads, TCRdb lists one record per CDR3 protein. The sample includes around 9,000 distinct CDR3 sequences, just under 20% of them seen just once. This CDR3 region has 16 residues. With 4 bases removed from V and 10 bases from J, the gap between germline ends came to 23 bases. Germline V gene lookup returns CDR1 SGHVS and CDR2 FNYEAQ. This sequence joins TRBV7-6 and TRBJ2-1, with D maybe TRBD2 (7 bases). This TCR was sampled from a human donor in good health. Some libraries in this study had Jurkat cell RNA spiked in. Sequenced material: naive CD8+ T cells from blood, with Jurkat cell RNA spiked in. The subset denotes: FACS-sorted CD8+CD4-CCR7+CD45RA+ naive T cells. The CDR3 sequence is CASSWGWGGGVGEQFF. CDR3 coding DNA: TGTGCCAGCAGCTGGGGGTGGGGGGGCGGGGTGGGGGAGCAGTTCTTC.